The clone carrying this T cell receptor (beta chain) showed up many times. Building of the TCR beta libraries involved iRepertoire HTBI primers and Arm-PCR of CDR3 regions. Via MiXCR, TCRdb re-called the multiplex PCR reads, giving one row per CDR3 protein. This sample has approximately 360,000 distinct CDR3 sequences; 10% to 15% occur once, and the top ten carry approximately 19%. V gave up 6 bases and J gave up 7 bases, with 13 bases separating them. The CDR3 covers 13 residues. The germline CDR1 and CDR2 sequences are MNHEY and SMNVEV (reference sequence). These data are taken from a study of regulatory T cells in long-lasting Graves disease. The sample's time point: newly diagnosed GD, antithyroid drugs for less than 3 months. Construction of the TCR library relied on RNA isolated from PBMCs. The same data also contributed to another study, on T cells in Graves' hyperthyroidism and ophthalmopathy. That report notes: Clinicians diagnosed patients from clinical symptoms, serum thyroxine and TRAb, thyroid ultrasound and orbital computed tomography. During a first-round RT-PCR of the TCR CDR3, the HTBI primer set was used. Prediction of ophthalmopathy progression came a median 6.5 months pre-onset.

The chain combines TRBV27 with TRBJ2-1; maybe TRBD1 (6 bases). The material was peripheral blood mononuclear cells (PBMCs), obtained at new diagnosis, from a patient treated with antithyroid drugs. The sequence was obtained from a woman younger than 35 with Graves disease. CDR3 protein: CASSPYRENEQFF. CDR3 nucleotide sequence: TGTGCCAGCAGCCCTTACAGGGAGAATGAGCAGTTCTTC.